This T cell receptor (beta chain) was retrieved from a study of vaccination effects on CD4 cells after COVID-19. Across the whole study: It was two doses of either the BNT162b2 or mRNA-1273 vaccine that participants received.

Points from the study as a whole: Few convalescent patients, and no early post-infection timepoints, were available to the study.

The repertoire was sequenced with immunoSEQ multiplex PCR; TCRdb's copy has only in-frame clones and lacks some. The table records some 79,000 clones, around four fifths of them present only once. ViraFEST expansion of antigen-specific CD4+ T cells with viral peptide pools preceded sequencing. Culture lasted roughly 9 days before CD4+ T cell isolation. Having tested negative for nucleocapsid antibodies, the vaccine recipients showed no prior SARS-CoV-2 infection. A half-volume exchange with IL-2 medium occurred on days 3 and 7. Details on this clone: Its antigen is currently unknown.

V was trimmed by 6 bases and J by 4 bases, leaving 12 bases between them. The germline V gene has CDR1 MNHEY and CDR2 SVGAGI. CDR3 length: 14 amino acids. This sequence was found in a human donor who received a COVID-19 vaccine. The rearrangement uses TRBV6-5 and TRBJ2-2; D gene unclear. The sequences come from CD4+ T cells from PBMCs cultured with HCoV-229E spike peptides, collected before COVID-19 vaccination. Here the CDR3 DNA reads TGTGCCAGCAGGGAGATGTTAGCCACCGGGGAGCTGTTTTTT. Protein product: CASREMLATGELFF.